One and the same sample provided the 10 T cell receptor beta chains below, sequenced in a study of blood T cells in healthy people across ages. Alongside a J-beta primer mix, a sample-barcoded 5' primer served in a second PCR lasting roughly 7 to 11 cycles. TCRdb processed the 5' RACE reads anew with MiXCR; each CDR3 protein has one entry. The table shows fewer than 2,000,000 distinct CDR3 sequences, with roughly 32% occurring only once. Sequences were obtained from blood. The receptors come from a woman aged 25 to 39 in good health.

The J gene is TRBJ2-3, the V gene TRBV12-5, with D uncertain. Germline V CDR1 and CDR2: LGHNT, FRNRAP. The CDR3 consists of 15 residues. With 2 bases removed from V and 4 bases from J, the gap between germline ends came to 13 bases. CDR3 amino acids: CASGLFAKEPDTQYF. The DNA of the CDR3 is TGTGCTAGTGGTTTGTTCGCGAAAGAGCCAGATACGCAGTATTTT.

In this sample, this clonotype turned up a few times. The DNA of the CDR3 is TGTGCCAGCAGTACCGGGACAGGGGGCGTGGGGTGGGAGCAGTACTTC. This gives the protein CASSTGTGGVGWEQYF. The chain has TRBV28 and TRBJ2-7; TRBD1 matches 12 bases. The germline V gene encodes CDR1 MDHEN and CDR2 SYDVKM. With 5 bases clipped from V and 7 bases from J, the junction kept 12 bases outside the gene matches. CDR3 length: 16 amino acids.

This chain uses TRBV11-2 with TRBJ2-3; D is perhaps TRBD1 (6 bases). The CDR3 sequence is 17 residues long. In germline, CDR1 is SGHAT, CDR2 FQNNGV. V gave up 2 bases and J gave up 0 bases, with 15 bases separating them. The DNA of the CDR3 is TGTGCCAGCAGCTTATACCGGGACACATCTAGCACAGATACGCAGTATTTT. Its translation: CASSLYRDTSSTDTQYF.

This clonotype has only a few counts. The J gene is TRBJ2-5, the V gene TRBV3-1; no firm D call. V was clipped by 1 base and J by 0 bases, with 9 bases between them. This CDR3 has 15 residues. Germline-derived CDR1 and CDR2 are LGHDT and YNNKEL (reference sequence). CDR3 in DNA: TGTGCCAGCAGCCAAGGACCTGCGGACCAAGAGACCCAGTACTTC. Translation gives CASSQGPADQETQYF.

This clonotype was seen once. The rearrangement uses TRBV18 and TRBJ2-2; 7 bases are a match to TRBD1. Germline CDR1 and CDR2: KGHSH and LQKENI. The CDR3 extends over 17 amino acids. The V gene end was trimmed by 4 bases and the J gene end by 0 bases; junction bases not matched to a gene: 8. The CDR3 protein is CASSLRSGTANTGELFF. The CDR3 DNA reads TGTGCCAGCTCACTAAGATCCGGGACAGCGAACACCGGGGAGCTGTTTTTT.

The chain uses TRBV3-1 and TRBJ2-5, with TRBD2 identical over 7 bases. After removal of 5 bases from V and 11 bases from J, the junction contained 5 bases not matched to a gene. The CDR3 loop spans 11 amino acids. In germline, CDR1 is LGHDT, CDR2 YNNKEL (reference sequence). CDR3 in DNA: TGTGCCAGCAGCTCTACAGCGGGGCAGTACTTC. This sequence encodes CASSSTAGQYF.

The chain joins TRBV11-2 to TRBJ2-5; a weak D match, TRBD1 (5 bases). V gave up 1 base and J gave up 0 bases, with 12 bases separating them. The CDR3 length is 16 residues. The V gene's germline CDR1 is SGHAT and CDR2 FQNNGV. As DNA, the CDR3 is TGTGCCAGCAGCTTAGGGGGCGTATGGTACCAAGAGACCCAGTACTTC. It is translated as CASSLGGVWYQETQYF.

This clonotype was seen a few times. V gene TRBV20-1 combines with J gene TRBJ2-1; 8 nucleotides agree with TRBD2. The CDR3 consists of 15 residues. V lost 6 bases to trimming and J lost 2 bases; unmatched junction nucleotides: 9. Germline V gene data show CDR1 as DFQATT and CDR2 as SNEGSKA (reference sequence). CDR3 coding DNA: TGCAGTGCCACTATAGCGGGATTCACCTACAATGAGCAGTTCTTC. Protein sequence: CSATIAGFTYNEQFF.

This clonotype was seen more than once but under ten times. The V call is TRBV13, the J call TRBJ2-1, with D hard to call. This CDR3 is built from 12 residues. Deletions cut 5 bases from V and 9 bases from J, with 11 bases between. Germline loops: CDR1 PRHDT, CDR2 FYEKMQ (reference sequence). In nucleotides, the CDR3 is TGTGCCAGCAGCACTCTAATGAGTGAGCAGTTCTTC. Translating it yields CASSTLMSEQFF. Together with reference TRBV13 and TRBJ2-1, the CDR3 gives the full variable domain: AAGVIQSPRHLIKEKRETATLKCYPIPRHDTVYWYQQGPGQDPQFLISFYEKMQSDKGSIPDRFSAQQFSDYHSELNMSSLELGDSALYFCASSTLMSEQFFGPGTRLTVL.

This clonotype has more than one count but fewer than ten. This chain links TRBV7-2 with TRBJ1-2; no clear D. Trimming pared 4 bases from V and 4 bases from J, leaving 19 bases between. The CDR3 is 16 residues long. The germline gives CDR1 SGHTA, CDR2 FQGNSA. CDR3: CASSSVGGGFGYGYTF. The CDR3 DNA is TGTGCCAGCAGCTCAGTAGGAGGCGGCTTCGGCTATGGCTACACCTTC. Using reference TRBV7-2 and TRBJ1-2 for the parts outside the CDR3, the full variable domain is GAGVSQSPSNKVTEKGKDVELRCDPISGHTALYWYRQSLGQGLEFLIYFQGNSAPDKSGLPSDRFSAERTGGSVSTLTIQRTQQEDSAVYLCASSSVGGGFGYGYTFGSGTRLTVV.